The 15 T cell receptor beta chains below were found in one sample sequenced in a study of T cells after yellow fever vaccination. One entry per CDR3 protein results from TCRdb running MiXCR on the 5' RACE reads. Among hundreds of thousands of distinct CDR3 sequences, 3.6% were seen once, and the ten largest hold 23%. The input for sequencing was PBMCs, taken on the day of the yellow fever booster vaccination. The receptors here all came from a man between 18 and 29 years old who received the YFV17D yellow fever vaccine.

This clonotype occurred a few times. The V gene is TRBV19, the J gene TRBJ1-1; the D gene is possibly TRBD1 (5 bases). Trimming took off 0 bases at V and 7 bases at J, with 12 bases between the two ends. CDR3 length: 14 residues. Looked up from germline, CDR1 is LNHDA and CDR2 is SQIVND (reference sequence). The CDR3 bases are TGTGCCAGTAGTATAGATTCGGGGCAGATTGAAGCTTTCTTT. It specifies CASSIDSGQIEAFF.

The table lists this clonotype with many counts. The V and J genes are TRBV5-1 and TRBJ1-2; 7 positions match TRBD1. In germline, CDR1 is SGHRS, CDR2 YFSETQ. The ends lost 1 base at V and 6 bases at J; junction bases unmatched: 3. This CDR3 has 13 residues. In nucleotides, the CDR3 is TGCGCCAGCAGCTTGAATCAGGGGGATGGCTACACCTTC. Its protein product is CASSLNQGDGYTF.

This sequence joins TRBV20-1 and TRBJ2-3; TRBD2 aligns across 10 bases. The CDR3 runs to 16 residues. Germline CDR1 and CDR2: DFQATT and SNEGSKA (reference sequence). Unmatched junction bases numbered 12, after V lost 3 bases and J lost 6 bases. This CDR3 is CSASKASGGPMDTQYF. The CDR3 DNA reads as TGCAGTGCTAGCAAGGCTAGCGGGGGCCCTATGGATACGCAGTATTTT.

This clonotype has just a few counts. V is TRBV7-9 and J is TRBJ1-5; tentative D call: TRBD1 (6 bases). This CDR3 region has 15 residues. CDR1 is SEHNR, CDR2 FQNEAQ, per germline (reference sequence). The V and J ends lost 3 bases and 4 bases respectively, with 13 bases between them. CDR3 region: CASSFSRTENQPQHF. CDR3 coding DNA: TGTGCCAGCAGCTTCTCGAGGACAGAAAATCAGCCCCAGCATTTT.

This clonotype was recorded many times. The chain couples TRBV7-2 to TRBJ2-3, with D uncertain. Per the germline V gene, CDR1 is SGHTA and CDR2 is FQGNSA. V was clipped by 5 bases and J by 0 bases, with 12 bases between them. This CDR3 spans 15 amino acids. In nucleotides, the CDR3 is TGTGCCAGCAGCCGAAGTTACTTAAGCACAGATACGCAGTATTTT. Translated, it gives CASSRSYLSTDTQYF.

This clonotype was seen a few times. The CDR3 nucleotides read TGCAGTGCTAGAGATTTGCGGAAGGGGGCAGGCACTGAAGCTTTCTTT. Residues: CSARDLRKGAGTEAFF. The V call is TRBV20-1, the J call TRBJ1-1; TRBD1 agrees at 7 bases. With V trimmed by 0 bases and J by 4 bases, 11 bases remained unmatched. CDR3 size: 16 residues. The germline V gene has CDR1 DFQATT and CDR2 SNEGSKA (reference sequence).

This clonotype was observed a few times. This chain links TRBV4-1 with TRBJ2-5, with 9 bases aligning to TRBD2. Germline loops: CDR1 MGHRA, CDR2 YSYEKL. The ends lost 3 bases at V and 5 bases at J; junction bases unmatched: 4. There are 14 residues in the CDR3. DNA of the CDR3: TGCGCCAGCAGCCAGCGGGGGGGCGGGGAGACCCAGTACTTC. It specifies CASSQRGGGETQYF.

A few counts support this clonotype. CDR3 DNA: TGTGCCAGCAGTACCACGGGACAGACGAACACTGAAGCTTTCTTT. Its protein product is CASSTTGQTNTEAFF. J is TRBJ1-1 and V is TRBV6-1, with 7 bases that match TRBD1. CDR1 and CDR2 (germline): MNHNS, SASEGT. V gave up 5 bases and J gave up 1 base; unmatched junction bases: 7. The CDR3 runs to 15 residues.

Only a few counts were recorded for this clonotype. This chain uses TRBV18 with TRBJ2-1, with D uncertain. The length of the CDR3 is 16 residues. CDR1 is KGHSH, CDR2 LQKENI, per germline. Trimming removed 5 bases from V and 0 bases from J, with 14 bases in between. The CDR3 bases are TGTGCCAGCTCATGGATGACGGTGAGCTCCTACAATGAGCAGTTCTTC. Translated: CASSWMTVSSYNEQFF. The full variable domain, completed using reference TRBV18 and TRBJ2-1, is NAGVMQNPRHLVRRRGQEARLRCSPMKGHSHVYWYRQLPEEGLKFMVYLQKENIIDESGMPKERFSAEFPKEGPSILRIQQVVRGDSAAYFCASSWMTVSSYNEQFFGPGTRLTVL.

The J gene is TRBJ2-1, the V gene TRBV5-6; D tentatively fits TRBD1 or TRBD2 (6 bases each). Trimming took 0 bases from V and 4 from J, leaving 17 bases between them. The CDR3 length is 17 residues. CDR1 is SGHDT, CDR2 YYEEEE, per germline. The chain's CDR3 is CASSLAGNGGPYNEQFF. Written as DNA, the CDR3 is TGTGCCAGCAGCTTGGCCGGGAACGGGGGCCCATACAATGAGCAGTTCTTC.

This clonotype was observed a few times. The V gene is TRBV29-1, the J gene TRBJ1-5; no reliable D call. Germline V CDR1 and CDR2: SQVTM, ANQGSEA. The CDR3 contains 14 residues. The germline V and J ends were trimmed by 5 bases and 8 bases, with 19 bases remaining between them. CDR3 DNA sequence: TGCAGCGTTTCGGGGTCCCCGTCCGGGGAGCCCCAGCATTTT. Amino acid sequence: CSVSGSPSGEPQHF.

This clonotype was observed many times. The V and J genes are TRBV7-2 and TRBJ1-6; 7 bases map to TRBD1. The V gene end was trimmed by 3 bases and the J gene end by 7 bases; junction bases not matched to a gene: 9. This CDR3 is built from 16 residues. Germline CDR1 and CDR2: SGHTA and FQGNSA. CDR3 amino acids: CASSFPGRGFNSPLHF. The DNA of the CDR3 is TGTGCCAGCAGCTTTCCCGGCAGGGGGTTCAATTCACCCCTCCACTTT. Together with reference TRBV7-2 and TRBJ1-6, the CDR3 gives the full variable domain: GAGVSQSPSNKVTEKGKDVELRCDPISGHTALYWYRQSLGQGLEFLIYFQGNSAPDKSGLPSDRFSAERTGGSVSTLTIQRTQQEDSAVYLCASSFPGRGFNSPLHFGNGTRLTVT.

This clonotype has ten or more counts. CDR3 residues: CASSWDREDTQYF. Written as DNA, the CDR3 is TGTGCCAGCAGTTGGGACAGGGAGGATACGCAGTATTTT. The V call is TRBV7-9, the J call TRBJ2-3, with 9 positions matching TRBD1. V gave up 6 bases and J gave up 6 bases; unmatched junction bases: 4. CDR3 length: 13 residues. The germline V gene has CDR1 SEHNR and CDR2 FQNEAQ (reference sequence).

In this sample, this clonotype turned up many times. V is TRBV6-5 and J is TRBJ2-5; 10 bases line up with TRBD1. CDR3 length: 14 residues. Germline values: CDR1 MNHEY, CDR2 SVGAGI. The ends lost 6 bases at V and 2 bases at J; junction bases unmatched: 3. The CDR3 reads CASRDRGSQETQYF. The DNA for the CDR3 is TGTGCCAGCAGGGACAGGGGGTCTCAAGAGACCCAGTACTTC.

The rearrangement links TRBV2 to TRBJ1-2, with 7 bases aligning to TRBD1. The germline V gene has CDR1 SNHLY and CDR2 FYNNEI. The CDR3 is 15 residues long. The V segment lost 0 bases and the J segment 4 bases; nucleotides outside the gene matches: 5. CDR3 loop: CASSEAVGQLYGYTF. The CDR3 DNA reads as TGTGCCAGCAGTGAAGCCGTGGGACAGCTCTATGGCTACACCTTC.